The T cell receptor (beta chain) described here comes from a study of monozygotic twins with inflammatory bowel disease. Using the 5' RACE reads, TCRdb records one entry per CDR3 protein without DNA. This table lists a few hundred thousand distinct CDR3 sequences. As regards this clonotype: Its cognate antigen is unknown.

The study's findings and limits: Patients got different immunosuppressive treatments, which may have made their repertoires more variable.

The receptor comes from a human donor with ulcerative colitis or Crohn's disease, or a healthy co-twin of an affected twin (not recorded which). The sequencing input was blood.

The CDR3 region is CASSNPGRPTTQYF. The chain recombines TRBV19 with TRBJ2-3; absent DNA, TCRdb's TRBD1 call cannot be checked. Germline loops: CDR1 LNHDA, CDR2 SQIVND (reference sequence). The CDR3 totals 14 residues.